One and the same sample provided the 10 T cell receptor beta chains below, sequenced in a study of regulatory T cells in long-lasting Graves disease. Library construction for TCR beta used iRepertoire HTBI primers and Arm-PCR of CDR3 regions. A single record per CDR3 protein comes from TCRdb applying MiXCR to the multiplex PCR reads. Of 200,000 to 250,000 distinct CDR3 sequences listed, around 20% are singletons. The time point: newly diagnosed GD, antithyroid drugs for less than 3 months. PBMC RNA was the source of the TCR library. Sample: peripheral blood mononuclear cells (PBMCs), taken at new diagnosis, from a patient treated with antithyroid drugs. These receptors originate from a female donor with Graves disease.

At least ten counts were recorded for this clonotype. The chain links TRBV29-1 to TRBJ1-1; D ambiguous. The CDR3 runs to 12 residues. Germline V lookup: CDR1 SQVTM, CDR2 ANQGSEA. The germline V and J ends were trimmed by 6 bases and 4 bases, with 12 bases remaining between them. For the CDR3, the DNA is TGCAGCGTCCGAGAGGCCGCCACTGAAGCTTTCTTT. Protein product: CSVREAATEAFF.

V is TRBV20-1 and J is TRBJ2-5; 8 nucleotides agree with TRBD2. The junction had 14 bases not matched to a gene; V was cut back by 3 bases and J by 5 bases. CDR3 length: 16 residues. Germline values: CDR1 DFQATT, CDR2 SNEGSKA (reference sequence). In nucleotides, the CDR3 is TGCAGTGCTAGTTCCGGGGGGGGGCGGGAGTTGGAGACCCAGTACTTC. Its protein is CSASSGGGRELETQYF.

This clonotype was detected a few times. The CDR3 here is CASRRWGQETYEQYF. In DNA, the CDR3 is TGTGCCAGCAGGCGATGGGGACAGGAGACTTACGAGCAGTACTTC. V is TRBV28 and J is TRBJ2-7, with 8 bases fitting TRBD1. Germline CDR1 is MDHEN and CDR2 is SYDVKM. The CDR3 has 15 residues. After removal of 6 bases from V and 4 bases from J, the junction contained 11 bases not matched to a gene.

The chain carries TRBV3-1 and TRBJ2-7; 10 bases match TRBD2. The CDR3 length is 14 residues. Germline V gives CDR1 LGHDT, CDR2 YNNKEL (reference sequence). J gave up 7 bases and V 1 base, and 4 bases lay outside the gene matches. The CDR3 DNA sequence: TGTGCCAGCAGCCAAGCTAGAGCGGGGGGGGAGCAGTACTTC. Translation gives CASSQARAGGEQYF.

The rearrangement uses TRBV7-3 and TRBJ1-6, with 9 bases identical to TRBD1. The CDR3 consists of 15 residues. The germline CDR1 and CDR2 sequences are SGHTA and FQGTGA. Trimming at V came to 5 bases and at J to 10 bases, leaving 9 bases not matched to a gene. CDR3 sequence reads: CASSPGQGSRSPLHF. DNA for the CDR3: TGTGCCAGCAGCCCGGGACAGGGATCACGCTCACCCCTCCACTTT.

Many counts were recorded for this clonotype. The gene calls are TRBV4-3 and TRBJ2-3, with D maybe TRBD1 (6 bases). The V gene's germline CDR1 is LGHNA and CDR2 YSLEER. CDR3 size: 16 residues. Trimming cost V 1 base and J 5 bases, with 16 bases left between them. The CDR3 sequence is CASSQGTVTLGDTQYF. In DNA form, the CDR3 reads TGCGCCAGCAGCCAAGGGACAGTTACTCTTGGAGATACGCAGTATTTT.

This clonotype was observed a few times. The V gene is TRBV10-3, the J gene TRBJ2-2; no clear D. V shed 3 bases and J shed 6 bases, with 8 bases lying between them. Germline CDR1 and CDR2: ENHRY and SYGVKD. The CDR3 covers 13 residues. CDR3 in amino acids: CAISEDLAGELFF. Here the CDR3 DNA reads TGTGCCATCAGTGAAGATTTGGCCGGGGAGCTGTTTTTT.

This clonotype appeared many times. The rearrangement joins TRBV7-6 to TRBJ2-3; TRBD2 might be the D (5 bases). V lost 4 bases and J lost 2, with 13 bases in between. Germline V gene data show CDR1 as SGHVS and CDR2 as FNYEAQ. CDR3 length equals 15 residues. The CDR3 loop reads CASSSSGIITDTQYF. The CDR3, as DNA: TGTGCCAGCAGCTCCTCCGGGATAATCACAGATACGCAGTATTTT.

This clonotype was seen a few times. V gene TRBV4-3 combines with J gene TRBJ2-1, with 8 positions matching TRBD2. Unmatched junction bases numbered 5, after V lost 0 bases and J lost 4 bases. From germline, CDR1 is LGHNA and CDR2 YSLEER. This CDR3 spans 16 amino acids. CDR3 coding DNA: TGCGCCAGCAGCCAAGAGCCGACGGGAGGGTACAATGAGCAGTTCTTC. Translation gives CASSQEPTGGYNEQFF.

This clonotype showed up many times. The chain combines TRBV4-2 with TRBJ1-1, with 7 bases fitting TRBD1. In germline, CDR1 is LGHNA, CDR2 YNFKEQ. The ends lost 3 bases at V and 5 bases at J; junction bases unmatched: 6. The CDR3 consists of 14 residues. This chain's CDR3 is CASSQAGTVTEAFF. The CDR3 DNA sequence: TGTGCCAGCAGCCAGGCCGGGACAGTAACTGAAGCTTTCTTT.